This T cell receptor beta chain was identified during a study of cytotoxic CD8 clonotypes in ibrutinib-treated CLL. Study-level findings and limits: On treatment, the uncommon public clonotypes contracted or remained stable. Ibrutinib response saw clonality rise, and progression saw it return toward baseline.

In the case of this clone: Its antigen is not identified.

Measured with immunoSEQ multiplex PCR; TCRdb has only the in-frame clones, and not every one. Here the sample spans tens of thousands of clones, around 85% being singletons. Genomic DNA in an amount of around 2 micrograms was extracted from cryopreserved PBMCs and used for the preparation of TCR beta libraries. The sample in question was PBMCs, obtained after 24 months of ibrutinib treatment. This TCR derives from a human donor with chronic lymphocytic leukemia.

The CDR3 DNA sequence: TGTGCTAGTGGTTTGGTACTTGGGGGGCCACTAGCCAAAAACATTCAGTACTTC. Amino acid sequence: CASGLVLGGPLAKNIQYF. This chain uses TRBV12-5 with TRBJ2-4; perhaps D is TRBD1 or TRBD2 (6 bases each). CDR1 and CDR2 from the germline V gene are LGHNT and FRNRAP. The CDR3 consists of 18 residues. V was clipped by 0 bases and J by 0 bases, with 15 bases between them.